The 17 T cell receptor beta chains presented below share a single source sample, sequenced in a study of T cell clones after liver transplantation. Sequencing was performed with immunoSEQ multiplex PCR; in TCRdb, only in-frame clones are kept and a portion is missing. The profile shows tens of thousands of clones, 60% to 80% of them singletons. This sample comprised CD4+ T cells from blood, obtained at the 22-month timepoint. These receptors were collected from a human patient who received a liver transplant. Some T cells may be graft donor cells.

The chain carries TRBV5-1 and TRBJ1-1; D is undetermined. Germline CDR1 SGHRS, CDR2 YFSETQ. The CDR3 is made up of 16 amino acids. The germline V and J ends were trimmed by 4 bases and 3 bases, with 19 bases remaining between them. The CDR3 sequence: CASSRMLGGGYTEAFF. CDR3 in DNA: TGCGCCAGCAGCAGAATGTTGGGAGGTGGGTACACTGAAGCTTTCTTT.

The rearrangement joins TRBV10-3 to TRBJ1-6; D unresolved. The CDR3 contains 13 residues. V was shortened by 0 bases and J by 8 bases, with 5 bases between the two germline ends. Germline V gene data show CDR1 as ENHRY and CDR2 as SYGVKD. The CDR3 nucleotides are TGTGCCATCAGTGAGTCGTGGGATTCACCCCTCCACTTT. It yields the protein CAISESWDSPLHF.

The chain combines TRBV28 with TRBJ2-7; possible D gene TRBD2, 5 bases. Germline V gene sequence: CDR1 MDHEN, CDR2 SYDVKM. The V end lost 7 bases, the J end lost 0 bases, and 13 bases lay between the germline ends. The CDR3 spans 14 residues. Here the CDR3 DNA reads TGTGCCAGCACGGACTCACACCTCTCCTACGAGCAGTACTTC. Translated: CASTDSHLSYEQYF. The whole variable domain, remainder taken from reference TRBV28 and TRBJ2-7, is DVKVTQSSRYLVKRTGEKVFLECVQDMDHENMFWYRQDPGLGLRLIYFSYDVKMKEKGDIPEGYSVSREKKERFSLILESASTNQTSMYLCASTDSHLSYEQYFGPGTRLTVT.

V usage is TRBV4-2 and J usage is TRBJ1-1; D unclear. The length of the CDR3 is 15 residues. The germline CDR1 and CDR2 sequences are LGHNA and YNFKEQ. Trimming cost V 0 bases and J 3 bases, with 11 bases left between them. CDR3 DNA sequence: TGTGCCAGCAGCCAAGATACGGAGAGGGACACTGAAGCTTTCTTT. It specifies CASSQDTERDTEAFF.

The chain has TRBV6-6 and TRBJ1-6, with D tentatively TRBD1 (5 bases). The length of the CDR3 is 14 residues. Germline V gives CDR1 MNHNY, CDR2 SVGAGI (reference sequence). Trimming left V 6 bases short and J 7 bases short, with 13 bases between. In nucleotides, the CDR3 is TGTGCCAGCAGGTCCGGGGGTAACAATTCACCCCTCCACTTT. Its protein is CASRSGGNNSPLHF.

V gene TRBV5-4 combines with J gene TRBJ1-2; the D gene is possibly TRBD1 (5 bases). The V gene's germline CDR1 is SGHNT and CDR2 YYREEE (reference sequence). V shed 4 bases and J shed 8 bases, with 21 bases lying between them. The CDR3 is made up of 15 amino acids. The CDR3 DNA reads TGTGCCAGCAGCCCCATTTGGGAAGGGGCGGAAGGCTACACCTTC. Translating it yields CASSPIWEGAEGYTF.

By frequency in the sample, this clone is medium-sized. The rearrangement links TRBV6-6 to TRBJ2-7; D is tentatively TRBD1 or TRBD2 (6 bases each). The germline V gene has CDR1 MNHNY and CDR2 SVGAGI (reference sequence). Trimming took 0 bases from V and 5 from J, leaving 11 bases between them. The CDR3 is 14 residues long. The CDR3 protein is CASSYSSGGDEQYF. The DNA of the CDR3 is TGTGCCAGCAGTTACTCGTCCGGGGGCGACGAGCAGTACTTC.

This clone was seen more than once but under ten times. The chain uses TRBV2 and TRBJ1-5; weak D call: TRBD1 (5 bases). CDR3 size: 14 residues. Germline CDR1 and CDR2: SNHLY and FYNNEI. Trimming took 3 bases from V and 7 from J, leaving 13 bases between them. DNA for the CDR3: TGTGCCAGCAGTGAGGGACGGGGAGGGCAGCCCCAGCATTTT. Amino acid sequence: CASSEGRGGQPQHF. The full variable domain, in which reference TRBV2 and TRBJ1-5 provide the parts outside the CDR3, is EPEVTQTPSHQVTQMGQEVILRCVPISNHLYFYWYRQILGQKVEFLVSFYNNEISEKSEIFDDQFSVERPDGSNFTLKIRSTKLEDSAMYFCASSEGRGGQPQHFGDGTRLSIL.

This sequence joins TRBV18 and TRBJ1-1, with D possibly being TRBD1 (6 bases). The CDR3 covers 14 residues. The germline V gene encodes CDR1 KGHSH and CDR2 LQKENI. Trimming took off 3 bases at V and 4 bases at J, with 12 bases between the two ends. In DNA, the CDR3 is TGTGCCAGCTCACCTCCCTTAGGGGGCACTGAAGCTTTCTTT. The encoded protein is CASSPPLGGTEAFF. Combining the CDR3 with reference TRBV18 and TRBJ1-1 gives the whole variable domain NAGVMQNPRHLVRRRGQEARLRCSPMKGHSHVYWYRQLPEEGLKFMVYLQKENIIDESGMPKERFSAEFPKEGPSILRIQQVVRGDSAAYFCASSPPLGGTEAFFGQGTRLTVV.

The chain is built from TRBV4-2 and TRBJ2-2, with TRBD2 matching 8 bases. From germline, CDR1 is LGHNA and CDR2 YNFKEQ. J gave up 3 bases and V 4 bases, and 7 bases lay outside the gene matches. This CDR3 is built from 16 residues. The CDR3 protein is CASSRSGGADTGELFF. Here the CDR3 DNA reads TGTGCCAGCAGCCGAAGCGGGGGCGCCGACACCGGGGAGCTGTTTTTT.

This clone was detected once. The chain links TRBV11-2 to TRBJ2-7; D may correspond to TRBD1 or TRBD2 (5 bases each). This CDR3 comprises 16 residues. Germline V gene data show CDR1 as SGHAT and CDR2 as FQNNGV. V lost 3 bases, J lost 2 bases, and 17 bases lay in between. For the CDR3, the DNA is TGTGCCAGCAGCTTCTTTACCGGGACGGTCACCTACGAGCAGTACTTC. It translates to CASSFFTGTVTYEQYF.

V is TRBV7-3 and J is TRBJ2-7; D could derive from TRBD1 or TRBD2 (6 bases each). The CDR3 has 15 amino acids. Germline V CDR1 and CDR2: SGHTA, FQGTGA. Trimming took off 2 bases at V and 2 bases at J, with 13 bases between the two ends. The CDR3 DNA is TGTGCCAGCAGCTTATTGGCAGGGGAGGCCTACGAGCAGTACTTC. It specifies CASSLLAGEAYEQYF.

This CDR3 reads CASSLARATGELFF. The CDR3 DNA reads TGTGCCAGCAGCTTGGCCAGGGCCACCGGGGAGCTGTTTTTT. The V gene is TRBV7-9, the J gene TRBJ2-2, with D maybe TRBD1 (5 bases). V was pared by 3 bases and J by 4 bases, with 9 bases between. CDR3 length: 14 residues. In germline, CDR1 is SEHNR, CDR2 FQNEAQ (reference sequence).

The CDR3 nucleotides are TGCGCCAGCAGCCAAGAGGTGACAGGAGATTCACCCCTCCACTTT. This encodes CASSQEVTGDSPLHF. The chain uses TRBV4-1 and TRBJ1-6; perhaps TRBD1 as D (6 bases). In germline, CDR1 is MGHRA, CDR2 YSYEKL. The CDR3 has 15 amino acids. V was clipped by 0 bases and J by 8 bases, with 11 bases between them.

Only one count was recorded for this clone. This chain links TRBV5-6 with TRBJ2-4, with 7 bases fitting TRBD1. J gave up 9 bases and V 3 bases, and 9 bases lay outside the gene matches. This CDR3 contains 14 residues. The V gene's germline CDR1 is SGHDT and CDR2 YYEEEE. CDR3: CASSSFDRDTIQYF. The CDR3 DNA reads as TGTGCCAGCAGCTCCTTCGACAGGGACACCATTCAGTACTTC.

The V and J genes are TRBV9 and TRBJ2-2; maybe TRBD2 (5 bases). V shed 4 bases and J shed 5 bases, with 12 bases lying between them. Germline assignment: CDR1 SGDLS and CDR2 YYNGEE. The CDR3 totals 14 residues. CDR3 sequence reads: CASSPAPGTGELFF. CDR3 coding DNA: TGTGCCAGCAGCCCCGCCCCGGGGACCGGGGAGCTGTTTTTT.

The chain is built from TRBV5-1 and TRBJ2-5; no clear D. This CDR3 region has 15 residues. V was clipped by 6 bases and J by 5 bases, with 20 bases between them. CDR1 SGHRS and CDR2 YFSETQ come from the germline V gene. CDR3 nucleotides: TGCGCCAGCAACCTGGGGTTAGCTGGGGTGGAGACCCAGTACTTC. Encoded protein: CASNLGLAGVETQYF. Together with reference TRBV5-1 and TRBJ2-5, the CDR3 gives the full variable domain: KAGVTQTPRYLIKTRGQQVTLSCSPISGHRSVSWYQQTPGQGLQFLFEYFSETQRNKGNFPGRFSGRQFSNSRSEMNVSTLELGDSALYLCASNLGLAGVETQYFGPGTRLLVL.